This is a list of T cell receptor beta chains from one sample in a study of sequential checkpoint blockade in melanoma. Generated by immunoSEQ multiplex PCR, the TCRdb table keeps only in-frame clones and is missing some. This table has about 22,000 clones, more than 25% appearing once. This specimen consisted of tumor tissue (inferred from file names), obtained from a patient given nivolumab and ipilimumab in sequence. Receptors were obtained from a human donor with melanoma. Both conserved end residues are part of each CDR3. Each record gives: D gene, clone size, V gene, J gene, CDR3 DNA, CDR3 protein. D genes are given only for firm matches. Part of the rows lack a size; the others show once, few, many or a class for expanded clones.

d_call: TRBD1
clone_size: few
v_call: TRBV6-8
j_call: TRBJ2-1
cdr3_nt: TGTGCCAGCAGTTGGGGACAGGGGATTGAGCAGTTCTTC
cdr3_aa: CASSWGQGIEQFF

d_call: TRBD1
clone_size: .
v_call: TRBV5-1
j_call: TRBJ2-3
cdr3_nt: TGCGCCAGCAGCCCCGGACAGGGGGAGGATACGCAGTATTTT
cdr3_aa: CASSPGQGEDTQYF

d_call: TRBD2
clone_size: few
v_call: TRBV11-3
j_call: TRBJ2-5
cdr3_nt: TGTGCCAGCAGCTCCGGGGGGGCCCACGAGACCCAGTACTTC
cdr3_aa: CASSSGGAHETQYF

d_call: TRBD1
clone_size: medium-sized
v_call: TRBV28
j_call: TRBJ1-1
cdr3_nt: TGTGCCAGCAGGTTGAGGGGACAGGGAAGGACTGAAGCTTTCTTT
cdr3_aa: CASRLRGQGRTEAFF

d_call: TRBD1
clone_size: few
v_call: TRBV28
j_call: TRBJ1-4
cdr3_nt: TGTGCCAGCACGGGACAGTCGGGGGAAAAACTGTTTTTT
cdr3_aa: CASTGQSGEKLFF

d_call: TRBD1
clone_size: .
v_call: TRBV19
j_call: TRBJ2-7
cdr3_nt: TGTGCCAGTAGGGCTGGGACAGGGGATTTCTACGAGCAGTACTTC
cdr3_aa: CASRAGTGDFYEQYF

d_call: .
clone_size: .
v_call: TRBV5-1
j_call: TRBJ2-7
cdr3_nt: TGCGCCAGCAGCTTGGAACAGAGCTCCTACGAGCAGTACTTC
cdr3_aa: CASSLEQSSYEQYF

d_call: .
clone_size: .
v_call: TRBV9
j_call: TRBJ1-1
cdr3_nt: TGTGCCAGCAGCGTATCTGGGACGTCTGGGGCTGAAGCTTTCTTT
cdr3_aa: CASSVSGTSGAEAFF

d_call: .
clone_size: .
v_call: TRBV11-3
j_call: TRBJ1-1
cdr3_nt: TGTGCCAGCAGCTTACCCCCGGGGGGCACTGAAGCTTTCTTT
cdr3_aa: CASSLPPGGTEAFF

d_call: .
clone_size: .
v_call: TRBV18
j_call: TRBJ2-5
cdr3_nt: TGTGCCAGCTCACCGATCCTGCAGGAGACCCAGTACTTC
cdr3_aa: CASSPILQETQYF

d_call: TRBD1
clone_size: few
v_call: TRBV9
j_call: TRBJ1-2
cdr3_nt: TGTGCCAGCAGTGGACAGGAGAACTATGGCTACACCTTC
cdr3_aa: CASSGQENYGYTF

d_call: .
clone_size: .
v_call: TRBV28
j_call: TRBJ2-3
cdr3_nt: TGTGCCAGCAGTTCAAGCCCCGCGAGCACAGATACGCAGTATTTT
cdr3_aa: CASSSSPASTDTQYF

d_call: TRBD2
clone_size: many
v_call: TRBV11-3
j_call: TRBJ2-1
cdr3_nt: TGTGCCAGCAGCTTGACCGGGGGACTAGTCCCGCATGAGCAGTTCTTC
cdr3_aa: CASSLTGGLVPHEQFF

d_call: .
clone_size: .
v_call: TRBV28
j_call: TRBJ2-2
cdr3_nt: TGTGCCAGCAGTTTATGGTTCCCCGGGGAGCTGTTTTTT
cdr3_aa: CASSLWFPGELFF

d_call: TRBD1
clone_size: .
v_call: TRBV28
j_call: TRBJ1-2
cdr3_nt: TGTGCCAGCAGTGTTATACAGGGGGCTGGGGGCTACACCTTC
cdr3_aa: CASSVIQGAGGYTF

d_call: TRBD1
clone_size: few
v_call: TRBV6-8
j_call: TRBJ1-1
cdr3_nt: TGTGCCAGCAGGCCGGGACAGCAGAACACTGAAGCTTTCTTT
cdr3_aa: CASRPGQQNTEAFF

d_call: .
clone_size: few
v_call: TRBV9
j_call: TRBJ2-5
cdr3_nt: TGTGCCAGCAGCGTAGATCTTGCCATCGCCGGGACCCAGTACTTC
cdr3_aa: CASSVDLAIAGTQYF

d_call: .
clone_size: few
v_call: TRBV6-8
j_call: TRBJ2-1
cdr3_nt: TGTGCCAGCAGGATGACAGGCGATGAGCAGTTCTTC
cdr3_aa: CASRMTGDEQFF

d_call: .
clone_size: .
v_call: TRBV29-1
j_call: TRBJ2-5
cdr3_nt: TGCAGCTTCCTACCCCTGTTCAGCCAAGAGACCCAGTACTTC
cdr3_aa: CSFLPLFSQETQYF

d_call: .
clone_size: .
v_call: TRBV6-8
j_call: TRBJ1-5
cdr3_nt: TGTGCCAGCGATCGGGCATATAGCAATCAGCCCCAGCATTTT
cdr3_aa: CASDRAYSNQPQHF

d_call: TRBD1
clone_size: .
v_call: TRBV18
j_call: TRBJ2-5
cdr3_nt: TGTGCCAGCTCACTCGACAGGGGTGGAGGAAAAGAGACCCAGTACTTC
cdr3_aa: CASSLDRGGGKETQYF

d_call: .
clone_size: .
v_call: TRBV6-4
j_call: TRBJ2-2
cdr3_nt: TGTGCCAGCATGTCCACCGGGGAGCTGTTTTTT
cdr3_aa: CASMSTGELFF

d_call: TRBD1
clone_size: .
v_call: TRBV23-1
j_call: TRBJ1-2
cdr3_nt: TGCGCCAGAACAGGGGCCACTAACTATGGCTACACCTTC
cdr3_aa: CARTGATNYGYTF

d_call: .
clone_size: .
v_call: TRBV10-3
j_call: TRBJ1-5
cdr3_nt: TGTGCCATCAGTGAGTCGTATGGTCAGCAGCCCCAGCATTTT
cdr3_aa: CAISESYGQQPQHF

d_call: .
clone_size: few
v_call: TRBV28
j_call: TRBJ2-3
cdr3_nt: TGTGCCAGCAGTTTTAGCGATATCACAGATACGCAGTATTTT
cdr3_aa: CASSFSDITDTQYF

d_call: .
clone_size: many
v_call: TRBV4-1
j_call: TRBJ2-7
cdr3_nt: TGCGCCAGCAGCCAAGATCTTCTAGCGATCCCCTACGAGCAGTACTTC
cdr3_aa: CASSQDLLAIPYEQYF

d_call: .
clone_size: few
v_call: TRBV1
j_call: TRBJ2-6
cdr3_nt: TGCACCAGCAGAAACTCATGTTTGTGCACAAAGCGGGCCAACGTCCTGACTTTC
cdr3_aa: CTSRNSCLCTKRANVLTF

d_call: TRBD2
clone_size: many
v_call: TRBV12-5
j_call: TRBJ2-5
cdr3_nt: TGTGCCAGCATGGTGGGCGGGAGAGGAATAGAGACCCAGTACTTC
cdr3_aa: CASMVGGRGIETQYF

d_call: TRBD1
clone_size: .
v_call: TRBV5-1
j_call: TRBJ2-7
cdr3_nt: TGCGCCAGCAGCCCTAACGTCGGGACAGACTACGAGCAGTACTTC
cdr3_aa: CASSPNVGTDYEQYF

d_call: TRBD1
clone_size: few
v_call: TRBV30
j_call: TRBJ2-3
cdr3_nt: TGTGCCTGGATACAGGGGGCGAGCACAGATACGCAGTATTTT
cdr3_aa: CAWIQGASTDTQYF